Detailed here is one TCR beta chain. As yet, its antigen is unknown. These data originate in a study of T cell repertoires in cytomegalovirus infection. On the study more broadly: Recently described HLA-C-restricted plus well-studied HLA-B-restricted CMV epitopes were used. TCR beta signatures that were public indicated CMV infection and matching HLA type.

Study outcomes and limitations: Based on cumulative public TCR beta family frequency, carriers of CMV plus the relevant HLA were identified.

The CDR3 extends over 15 amino acids. The germline V gene encodes CDR1 LNHDA and CDR2 SQIVND (reference sequence). The germline V and J ends were trimmed by 0 bases and 4 bases, with 11 bases remaining between them. TCRdb reprocessed the reads via MiXCR and lists one record per CDR3 protein. The sample holds fewer than 850,000 distinct CDR3 sequences, 25% to 30% seen once. The starting material was cultured CD8+ T cells from PBMCs, obtained from culture after CMV antigen stimulation. The chain joins TRBV19 to TRBJ2-3, with D unresolved. This TCR was recovered from a human donor in good health (CMV status not recorded). Some clones in this sample may be carry-over from other donors' samples. CDR3 sequence reads: CASSIDWAGADTQYF. DNA for the CDR3: TGTGCCAGTAGTATAGATTGGGCAGGCGCAGATACGCAGTATTTT.